This TCR beta chain derives from a study of response to subunit inactivated influenza vaccine. General observations from the study: It was suggested by the authors that few new T cells are recruited by each seasonal influenza vaccination.

This clonotype was detected only a few times. Its target is not known. TCRdb reprocessed the RT-PCR reads via MiXCR and lists one record per CDR3 protein. Of approximately 500,000 distinct CDR3 sequences listed, under 15% were seen once; the top ten hold around 12%. The CDR3 is made up of 14 amino acids. Germline assignment: CDR1 DFQATT and CDR2 SNEGSKA (reference sequence). Trimming pared 3 bases from V and 4 bases from J, leaving 16 bases between. This specimen was PBMCs from blood, taken about 40 days after vaccination. This TCR derives from a man aged 50-60 years who received an inactivated influenza vaccine. The gene calls are TRBV20-1 and TRBJ2-7, with D hard to call. The CDR3: CSASFVAEVYEQYF. Here the CDR3 DNA reads TGCAGTGCTAGTTTTGTAGCAGAGGTTTACGAGCAGTACTTC.